A selection of T cell receptor beta chains follows, all from one sample in a study of cytomegalovirus exposure and HLA in healthy donors. Libraries were prepared by immunoSEQ multiplex PCR; TCRdb keeps only in-frame clonotypes and omits some of them. The sample has about 89,000 clones; 85% are singletons. The sample taken for sequencing was PBMCs. These receptors came from a man aged 40-49 years in good health and CMV-seropositive. Each CDR3 is given with its conserved first and last residue. The D gene is left open where the match is weak. Not every row has a clone size; where given, it reads once, few, many or a size class.

clone_size	v_call	j_call	d_call	cdr3_aa	cdr3_nt
.	TRBV28	TRBJ2-7	.	CASNGGSEQYF	TGTGCCAGCAACGGGGGTTCCGAGCAGTACTTC
once	TRBV4-1	TRBJ2-2	TRBD2	CASSQGASGGAHTGELFF	TGCGCCAGCAGCCAAGGAGCTAGCGGGGGGGCCCACACCGGGGAGCTGTTTTTT
.	TRBV5-1	TRBJ2-1	TRBD2	CASSLTSVNYNEQFF	TGCGCCAGCAGCTTGACTAGCGTTAACTACAATGAGCAGTTCTTC
once	TRBV27	TRBJ2-2	TRBD2	CASSSPGLAGYDGELFF	TGTGCCAGCAGTTCACCGGGACTAGCGGGATATGACGGGGAGCTGTTTTTT
.	TRBV5-1	TRBJ2-7	TRBD2	CASSSGIPGTSGYEQYF	TGCGCCAGCAGCTCCGGGATCCCCGGGACTAGCGGCTACGAGCAGTACTTC
.	TRBV30	TRBJ1-6	TRBD1	CAWRAEGTAYNSPLHF	TGTGCCTGGAGGGCCGAGGGGACAGCCTATAATTCACCCCTCCACTTT
.	TRBV18	TRBJ1-1	.	CASSGTQNTEAFF	TGTGCCAGCTCAGGTACACAGAACACTGAAGCTTTCTTT
.	TRBV7-9	TRBJ2-3	.	CASSPSSRGTDTQYF	TGTGCCAGCAGCCCATCTTCGCGGGGCACAGATACGCAGTATTTT
.	TRBV5-5	TRBJ1-2	TRBD1	CASSRDRRNYGYTF	TGTGCCAGCAGTCGGGACAGGCGAAACTATGGCTACACCTTC
.	TRBV27	TRBJ2-2	TRBD2	CASSLSVLRSGGGPGELFF	TGTGCCAGCAGTTTATCAGTGCTGCGGAGCGGGGGAGGGCCCGGGGAGCTGTTTTTT
.	TRBV5-4	TRBJ1-2	TRBD1	CASSRGTADYGYTF	TGTGCCAGCAGCCGCGGGACAGCGGACTATGGCTACACCTTC
.	TRBV5-1	TRBJ1-1	.	CASSLAGRGVEAFF	TGCGCCAGCAGCTTGGCCGGGAGGGGTGTTGAAGCTTTCTTT
few	TRBV29-1	TRBJ2-5	.	CSVQGTFPGETQYF	TGCAGCGTGCAAGGGACTTTCCCGGGGGAGACCCAGTACTTC
.	TRBV7-2	TRBJ2-7	.	CASSLSLSSYEQYF	TGTGCCAGCAGCTTATCCTTGAGCTCCTACGAGCAGTACTTC
few	TRBV7-2	TRBJ2-7	TRBD2	CASSPEGSGSLYEQYF	TGTGCCAGCAGCCCCGAGGGCAGCGGGAGTCTATACGAGCAGTACTTC
.	TRBV6-1	TRBJ1-1	TRBD1	CASKDRGLTEAFF	TGTGCCAGCAAAGACAGGGGGCTCACTGAAGCTTTCTTT
few	TRBV5-1	TRBJ2-3	TRBD2	CASSGSTKPAGGNTDTQYF	TGCGCCAGCAGCGGCTCGACTAAGCCAGCGGGGGGAAACACAGATACGCAGTATTTT
.	TRBV7-9	TRBJ2-5	TRBD1	CASSTGQGVETQYF	TGTGCCAGCAGCACCGGACAGGGGGTTGAGACCCAGTACTTC
.	TRBV7-8	TRBJ2-7	TRBD2	CASSLAGVPSGPYEQYF	TGTGCCAGCAGCTTAGCGGGGGTACCTAGCGGGCCCTACGAGCAGTACTTC
.	TRBV28	TRBJ2-6	TRBD1	CASRLQGSGANVLTF	TGTGCCAGCAGATTACAGGGGTCTGGGGCCAACGTCCTGACTTTC
.	TRBV27	TRBJ2-1	.	CASSFWSSSSYNEQFF	TGTGCCAGCAGTTTTTGGAGCAGTTCCTCCTACAATGAGCAGTTCTTC
once	TRBV7-6	TRBJ1-3	.	CASSLVAAGYGSSGNTIYF	TGTGCCAGCAGCTTAGTAGCCGCAGGGTACGGCTCTTCTGGAAACACCATATATTTT
.	TRBV9	TRBJ2-7	.	CASSVGPLANAYEQYF	TGTGCCAGCAGCGTAGGCCCACTAGCCAACGCCTACGAGCAGTACTTC
.	TRBV28	TRBJ2-5	.	CASTPPTGDKETQYF	TGTGCCAGCACCCCCCCGACAGGCGATAAGGAGACCCAGTACTTC
.	TRBV5-4	TRBJ2-7	TRBD1	CASSLGGQLNEQYF	TGTGCCAGCAGCTTGGGGGGACAGCTCAACGAGCAGTACTTC
.	TRBV7-2	TRBJ1-6	.	CASRLIRNSPLHF	TGTGCCAGCAGACTCATACGTAATTCACCCCTCCACTTT
.	TRBV4-1	TRBJ1-1	.	CASSLTDTGTEAFF	TGCGCCAGCAGCCTTACTGATACAGGCACTGAAGCTTTCTTT
.	TRBV5-1	TRBJ1-3	.	CASSVAGISGNTIYF	TGCGCCAGCAGCGTAGCAGGGATCTCTGGAAACACCATATATTTT
.	TRBV2	TRBJ2-3	TRBD2	CASKTGLAGGGADTQYF	TGTGCCAGCAAAACGGGACTAGCGGGAGGTGGGGCAGATACGCAGTATTTT
.	TRBV12-5	TRBJ2-5	TRBD1	CASGLGHRTGTQETQYF	TGTGCTAGTGGTTTGGGACACCGGACAGGGACTCAAGAGACCCAGTACTTC
.	TRBV2	TRBJ2-7	.	CASSEYLRAGSSYEQYF	TGTGCCAGCAGTGAATATCTCCGTGCGGGGAGCTCCTACGAGCAGTACTTC
.	TRBV5-1	TRBJ2-1	TRBD2	CASSPLGTSVDEQFF	TGCGCCAGCAGCCCCCTCGGGACTAGCGTCGATGAGCAGTTCTTC
.	TRBV6-1	TRBJ2-1	TRBD1	CASSRTGGDEQFF	TGTGCCAGCAGCCGAACAGGGGGCGATGAGCAGTTCTTC
.	TRBV4-1	TRBJ1-3	.	CASSQRGISGNTIYF	TGCGCCAGCAGCCAAAGGGGCATCTCTGGAAACACCATATATTTT
.	TRBV27	TRBJ2-2	.	CASSPGGWGGELFF	TGTGCCAGCAGCCCGGGCGGGTGGGGCGGGGAGCTGTTTTTT
.	TRBV5-8	TRBJ2-1	TRBD2	CASSLAKTSGGDYNEQFF	TGTGCCAGCAGCTTGGCCAAGACTAGCGGGGGGGATTACAATGAGCAGTTCTTC
.	TRBV19	TRBJ2-1	TRBD2	CASSIRLAGEQFF	TGTGCCAGTAGTATAAGACTAGCTGGTGAGCAGTTCTTC
.	TRBV5-1	TRBJ2-7	.	CASSLSAGDRKQYF	TGCGCCAGCAGCTTGAGTGCAGGCGACAGAAAGCAGTACTTC
once	TRBV11-2	TRBJ2-1	.	CASSLEGLNEQFF	TGTGCCAGCAGCTTAGAGGGGCTGAATGAGCAGTTCTTC
.	TRBV7-7	TRBJ2-5	.	CASSLGSSSGTQYF	TGTGCTAGCAGCTTAGGGTCTAGCAGTGGGACCCAGTACTTC
.	TRBV7-9	TRBJ2-7	.	CASSLVGEQYF	TGTGCCAGCAGCTTAGTCGGCGAGCAGTACTTC
.	TRBV4-2	TRBJ1-4	.	CASSQDTLGDEKLFF	TGTGCCAGCAGCCAAGATACTCTTGGAGATGAAAAACTGTTTTTT
.	TRBV7-7	TRBJ2-3	TRBD2	CASSKLAGGPTDTQYF	TGTGCTAGCAGCAAATTAGCGGGGGGCCCCACAGATACGCAGTATTTT
.	TRBV5-1	TRBJ2-1	TRBD1	CASSLAPGTGHNEQFF	TGCGCCAGCAGCTTGGCGCCAGGGACAGGGCACAATGAGCAGTTCTTC
once	TRBV18	TRBJ1-6	.	CASSPKGRDSPLHF	TGTGCCAGCTCACCCAAGGGGAGGGATTCACCCCTCCACTTT
.	TRBV29-1	TRBJ2-1	.	CSVSASRYNEQFF	TGCAGCGTCAGCGCTAGCCGTTACAATGAGCAGTTCTTC
.	TRBV5-1	TRBJ2-3	.	CASSPRGGAPGTDTQYF	TGCGCCAGCAGCCCCAGGGGAGGGGCTCCGGGCACAGATACGCAGTATTTT